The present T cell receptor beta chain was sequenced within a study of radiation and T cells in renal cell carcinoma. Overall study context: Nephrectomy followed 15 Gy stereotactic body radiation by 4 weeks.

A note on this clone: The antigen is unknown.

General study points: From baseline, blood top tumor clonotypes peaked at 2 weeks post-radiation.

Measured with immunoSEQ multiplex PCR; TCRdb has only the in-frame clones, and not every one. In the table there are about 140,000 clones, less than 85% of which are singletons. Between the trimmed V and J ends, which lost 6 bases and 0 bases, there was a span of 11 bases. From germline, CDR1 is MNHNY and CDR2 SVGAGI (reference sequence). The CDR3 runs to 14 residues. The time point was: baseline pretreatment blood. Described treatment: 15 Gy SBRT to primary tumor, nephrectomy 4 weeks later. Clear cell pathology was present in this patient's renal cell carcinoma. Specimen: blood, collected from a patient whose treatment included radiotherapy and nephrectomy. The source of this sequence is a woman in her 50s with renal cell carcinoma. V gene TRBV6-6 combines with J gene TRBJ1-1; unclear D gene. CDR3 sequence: CASRSANMNTEAFF. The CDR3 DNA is TGTGCCAGCAGGTCAGCGAATATGAACACTGAAGCTTTCTTT.